These T cell receptor beta chains were read from a single sample in a study of blood T cell repertoires in COVID-19. Measured with immunoSEQ multiplex PCR; TCRdb has only the in-frame clones, and not every one. There are 50,000 to 65,000 clones in the sample; roughly 72% occur only once, and around 4.9% lies in the top ten. Input material: peripheral blood. All receptors come from a woman in her 70s with COVID-19, enrolled during active disease. Both conserved end residues are trimmed from each CDR3. The D gene is left open where the match is weak.

TRBD2 | TRBJ2-1 | TRBV5-1 | ASSSSGGAVRNEQF
TRBD1 | TRBJ1-2 | TRBV13 | ASSLGRTGRYT
NA | TRBJ1-1 | TRBV29-1 | SVVQGPIGSEAF
NA | TRBJ1-1 | TRBV29-1 | SVGWANTEAF
NA | TRBJ1-6 | TRBV4-2 | ASSQGPVVSPLH
NA | TRBJ2-1 | TRBV4-2 | ASSQDLGLGGNEQF
NA | TRBJ2-7 | TRBV10-1 | ASSPSGTLYEQY
NA | TRBJ2-5 | TRBV7-9 | ASSNDRSETQY
TRBD2 | TRBJ2-1 | TRBV27 | ASSFPGTTQF
NA | TRBJ2-6 | TRBV9 | ASSVAYRAAGANVLT
NA | TRBJ1-3 | TRBV21-1 | ASSKRGIREYRNTIY
NA | TRBJ1-1 | TRBV18 | ASSPRAGKEPEAF
TRBD1 | TRBJ2-2 | TRBV7-2 | ASSADRGRELF
TRBD2 | TRBJ2-5 | TRBV28 | ASSLGLAGVVRETQY
NA | TRBJ1-2 | TRBV5-4 | ASRRDTLRYGYT
TRBD1 | TRBJ1-2 | TRBV29-1 | SVSPITGDHGYT
TRBD1 | TRBJ1-1 | TRBV7-2 | ASSPRTGEMNTEAF
TRBD2 | TRBJ2-3 | TRBV11-3 | ASSPRDYTDTQY
NA | TRBJ2-5 | TRBV14 | ASSQDLGTFRGETQY
TRBD2 | TRBJ2-1 | TRBV12-5 | ASGASGGGDEQF
NA | TRBJ1-2 | TRBV27 | ASSLVGGRGADYGYT
TRBD1 | TRBJ1-1 | TRBV19 | ASSLDRANTEAF
TRBD1 | TRBJ1-1 | TRBV7-2 | ASSLALSRGRAEAF
NA | TRBJ2-1 | TRBV19 | ASSWLDRINEQF
TRBD2 | TRBJ2-1 | TRBV7-8 | ASSLTPSTSGAYNEQF
TRBD1 | TRBJ1-4 | TRBV5-1 | ASSQGQSATNEKLF
NA | TRBJ2-3 | TRBV7-8 | ASSLPPTGLGSTDTQY
NA | TRBJ1-1 | TRBV2 | ASRQEPTEAF
NA | TRBJ1-5 | TRBV7-6 | ASSTTRNQPQH
TRBD2 | TRBJ2-3 | TRBV19 | ASSISSPGLAGYHTDTQY
TRBD2 | TRBJ2-2 | TRBV2 | ASTGGDRVTGELF
TRBD1 | TRBJ1-2 | TRBV3-1/TRBV3-2 | ASSQDRGSAGYT